This T cell receptor beta chain originates from a study of post-analysis software for immune sequencing data. TCR beta cDNA libraries had unique molecular identifiers. TCRdb redid the calling of the PCR reads with MiXCR, one entry per CDR3 protein. The table records 650,000 to 850,000 distinct CDR3 sequences, 53% of them present only once. V lost 6 bases, J lost 5 bases, and 7 bases stayed unmatched. CDR1 and CDR2 (germline): SGHTA, FQGNSA. The length of the CDR3 is 16 residues. Study results and caveats: Relative to controls, patients had about 5 TRBV segments at higher frequency, with TRBV5-6, TRBV5-1 and TRBV20-1 among these. In multiple sclerosis, normalized Chao1 diversity was significantly below that of controls.

On this clonotype: The antigen remains unidentified.

The clonotype was recovered from a girl between 10 and 17 years old with multiple sclerosis. Sequencing was performed on blood. This chain links TRBV7-2 with TRBJ2-5, with 15 bases that match TRBD2. As DNA, the CDR3 is TGTGCCAGCAGGGGGACTAGCGGGGGGCTCCGTGAGACCCAGTACTTC. Its translation is CASRGTSGGLRETQYF.